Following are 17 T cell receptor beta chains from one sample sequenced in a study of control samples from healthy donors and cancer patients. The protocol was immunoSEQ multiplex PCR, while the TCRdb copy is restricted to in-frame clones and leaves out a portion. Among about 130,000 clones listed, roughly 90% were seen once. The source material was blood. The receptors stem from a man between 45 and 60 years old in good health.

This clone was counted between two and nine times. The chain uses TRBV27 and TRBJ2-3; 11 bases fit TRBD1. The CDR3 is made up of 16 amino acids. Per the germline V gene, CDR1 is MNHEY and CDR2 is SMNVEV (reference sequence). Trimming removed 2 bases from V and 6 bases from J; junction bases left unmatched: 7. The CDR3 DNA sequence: TGTGCCAGCAGTTTAACTGCGGGACAGGGGGACGATACGCAGTATTTT. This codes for CASSLTAGQGDDTQYF.

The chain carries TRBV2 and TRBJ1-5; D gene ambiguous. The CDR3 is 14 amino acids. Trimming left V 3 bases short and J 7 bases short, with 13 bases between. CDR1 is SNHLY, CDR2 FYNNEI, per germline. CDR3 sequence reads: CASSEIQDGQPQHF. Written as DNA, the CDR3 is TGTGCCAGCAGTGAGATTCAGGACGGCCAGCCCCAGCATTTT.

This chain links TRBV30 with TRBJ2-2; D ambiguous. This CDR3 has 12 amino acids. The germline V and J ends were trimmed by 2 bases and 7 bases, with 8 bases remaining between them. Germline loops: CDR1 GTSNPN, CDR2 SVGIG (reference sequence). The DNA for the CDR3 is TGTGCCTGGAGTCGGCGTATCGGGGAGCTGTTTTTT. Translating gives CAWSRRIGELFF.

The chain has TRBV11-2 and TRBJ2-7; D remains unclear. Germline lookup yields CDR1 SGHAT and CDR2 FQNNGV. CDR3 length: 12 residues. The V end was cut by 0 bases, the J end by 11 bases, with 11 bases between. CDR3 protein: CASSLDVLGKYF. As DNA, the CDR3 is TGTGCCAGCAGCTTAGACGTTTTAGGAAAGTACTTC.

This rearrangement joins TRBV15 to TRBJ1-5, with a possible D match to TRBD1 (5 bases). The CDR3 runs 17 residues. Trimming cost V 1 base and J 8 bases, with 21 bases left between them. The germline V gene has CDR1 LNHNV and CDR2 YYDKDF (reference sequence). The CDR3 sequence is CATSRASGQTLGEPQHF. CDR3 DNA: TGTGCCACCAGCAGAGCCTCGGGCCAAACTTTGGGGGAGCCCCAGCATTTT.

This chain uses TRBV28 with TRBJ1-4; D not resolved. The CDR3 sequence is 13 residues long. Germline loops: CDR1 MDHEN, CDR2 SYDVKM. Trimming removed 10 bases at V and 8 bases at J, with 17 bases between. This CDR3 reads CATGLGPREKLFF. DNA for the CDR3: TGTGCCACGGGATTGGGCCCCCGGGAAAAACTGTTTTTT.

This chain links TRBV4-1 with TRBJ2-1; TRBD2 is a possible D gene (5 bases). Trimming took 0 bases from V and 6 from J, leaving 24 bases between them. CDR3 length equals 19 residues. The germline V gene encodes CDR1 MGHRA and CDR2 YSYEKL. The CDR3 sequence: CASSQEPPKAAYLSNEQFF. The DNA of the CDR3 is TGCGCCAGCAGCCAAGAACCCCCGAAAGCGGCCTATCTCAGCAATGAGCAGTTCTTC.

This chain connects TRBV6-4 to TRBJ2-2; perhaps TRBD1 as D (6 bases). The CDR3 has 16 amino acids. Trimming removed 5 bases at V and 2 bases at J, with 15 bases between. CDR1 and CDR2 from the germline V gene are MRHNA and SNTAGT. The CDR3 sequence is CASSRQTGTNTGELFF. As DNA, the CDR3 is TGTGCCAGCAGTCGCCAGACAGGAACAAACACCGGGGAGCTGTTTTTT.

The CDR3 is CASSPEGLTSGNTIYF. DNA of the CDR3: TGTGCCAGCAGCCCGGAGGGCCTTACCTCTGGAAACACCATATATTTT. This sequence joins TRBV5-4 and TRBJ1-3; D is unresolved. From germline, CDR1 is SGHNT and CDR2 YYREEE (reference sequence). CDR3 length: 16 amino acids. Trimming cost V 4 bases and J 0 bases, with 14 bases left between them.

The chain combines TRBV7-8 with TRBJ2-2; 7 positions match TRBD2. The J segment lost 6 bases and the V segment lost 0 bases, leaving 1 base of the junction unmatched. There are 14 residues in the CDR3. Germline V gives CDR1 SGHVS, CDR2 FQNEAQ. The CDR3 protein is CASSLAGRAGELFF. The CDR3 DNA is TGTGCCAGCAGCTTAGCGGGGAGGGCCGGGGAGCTGTTTTTT.

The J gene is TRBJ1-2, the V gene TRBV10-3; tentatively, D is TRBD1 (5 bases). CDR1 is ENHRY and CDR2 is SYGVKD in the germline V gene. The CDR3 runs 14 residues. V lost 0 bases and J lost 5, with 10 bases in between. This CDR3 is CAISESPGGYGYTF. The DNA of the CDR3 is TGTGCCATCAGTGAGTCGCCGGGGGGTTATGGCTACACCTTC.

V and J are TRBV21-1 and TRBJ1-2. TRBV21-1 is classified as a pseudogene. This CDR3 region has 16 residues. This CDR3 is CASSSKPTHFNYGYTF. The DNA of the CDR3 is TGTGCCAGCAGCTCTAAGCCGACCCACTTTAACTATGGCTACACCTTC.

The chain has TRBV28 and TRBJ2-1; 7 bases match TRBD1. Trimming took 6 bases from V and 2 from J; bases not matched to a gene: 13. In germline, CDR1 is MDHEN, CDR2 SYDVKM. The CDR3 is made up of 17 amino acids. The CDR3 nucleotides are TGTGCCAGCAGCTCGCATTCGACAGGGCTAACCTACAATGAGCAGTTCTTC. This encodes CASSSHSTGLTYNEQFF.

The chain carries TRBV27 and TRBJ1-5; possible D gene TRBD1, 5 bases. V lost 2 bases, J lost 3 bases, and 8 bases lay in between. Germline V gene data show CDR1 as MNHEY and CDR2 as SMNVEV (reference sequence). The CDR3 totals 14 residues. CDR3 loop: CASSLNRLNQPQHF. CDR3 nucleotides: TGTGCCAGCAGTTTAAACAGGCTCAATCAGCCCCAGCATTTT.

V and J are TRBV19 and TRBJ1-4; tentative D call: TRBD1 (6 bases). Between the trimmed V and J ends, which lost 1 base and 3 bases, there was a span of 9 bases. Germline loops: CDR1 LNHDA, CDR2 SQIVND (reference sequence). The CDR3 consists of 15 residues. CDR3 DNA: TGTGCCAGTAGTATAGTGGACAGACCTAATGAAAAACTGTTTTTT. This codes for CASSIVDRPNEKLFF.

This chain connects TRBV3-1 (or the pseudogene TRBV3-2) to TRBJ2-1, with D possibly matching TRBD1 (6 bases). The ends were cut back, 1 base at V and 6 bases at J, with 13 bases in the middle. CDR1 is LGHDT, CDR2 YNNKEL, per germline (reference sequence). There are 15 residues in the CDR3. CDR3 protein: CASSQGQGRINEQFF. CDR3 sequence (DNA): TGTGCCAGCAGCCAAGGCCAGGGGCGGATCAATGAGCAGTTCTTC.

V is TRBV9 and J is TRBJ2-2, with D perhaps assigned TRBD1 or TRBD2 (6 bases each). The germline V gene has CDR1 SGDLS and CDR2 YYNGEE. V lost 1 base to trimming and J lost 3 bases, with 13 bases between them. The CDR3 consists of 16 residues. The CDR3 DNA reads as TGTGCCAGCAGCGTATCGGGGGCGGCGGACACCGGGGAGCTGTTTTTT. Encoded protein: CASSVSGAADTGELFF.